The 17 T cell receptor beta chains below come from one sample, sequenced in a study of blood T cell repertoires in COVID-19. Data came from immunoSEQ multiplex PCR; TCRdb stores just in-frame clones and leaves some out. The sample carries a few hundred thousand clones, roughly 86% recorded once. Material: peripheral blood. These receptors all stem from a woman aged 30 to 39 with COVID-19, enrolled during active disease.

This chain uses TRBV24-1 with TRBJ1-3; the D is unclear. CDR3 length equals 17 residues. V shed 0 bases and J shed 0 bases, with 11 bases lying between them. Germline V CDR1 and CDR2: KGHDR, SFDVKD. CDR3 amino acids: CATSDLPAGYSGNTIYF. The CDR3 DNA is TGTGCCACCAGTGATTTGCCGGCAGGCTACTCTGGAAACACCATATATTTT.

The chain is built from TRBV3-1 (or the pseudogene TRBV3-2) and TRBJ2-5; unclear D gene. The CDR3 length is 13 residues. Germline lookup yields CDR1 LGHDT and CDR2 YNNKEL (reference sequence). Trimming cost V 3 bases and J 3 bases, with 8 bases left between them. Here the CDR3 DNA reads TGTGCCAGCAGCCATTTATCTGAAGAGACCCAGTACTTC. Encoded protein: CASSHLSEETQYF.

This chain uses TRBV6-1 with TRBJ2-3, with 8 bases matching TRBD2. The germline V gene has CDR1 MNHNS and CDR2 SASEGT. The CDR3 runs to 15 residues. V dropped 3 bases and J dropped 9; count of bases not matched to a gene: 11. The CDR3 DNA reads as TGTGCCAGCAGTGATAATGCCGGGGGGGCGTCGACGCAGTATTTT. Translation: CASSDNAGGASTQYF.

This clone was seen just once. The chain joins TRBV7-9 to TRBJ2-7; D might be TRBD1 (6 bases). Germline lookup yields CDR1 SEHNR and CDR2 FQNEAQ (reference sequence). CDR3 length: 14 amino acids. V lost 5 bases, J lost 7 bases, and 18 bases lay in between. In DNA form, the CDR3 reads TGTGCCAGCAGCCGCCTAAACAGGGTATGGGAGCAGTACTTC. Encoded protein: CASSRLNRVWEQYF. Complete variable domain (other parts from reference TRBV7-9 and TRBJ2-7): DTGVSQNPRHKITKRGQNVTFRCDPISEHNRLYWYRQTLGQGPEFLTYFQNEAQLEKSRLLSDRFSAERPKGSFSTLEIQRTEQGDSAMYLCASSRLNRVWEQYFGPGTRLTVT.

V usage is TRBV5-1 and J usage is TRBJ2-1, with a weak D call TRBD2 (6 bases). This CDR3 spans 15 amino acids. Trimming took off 0 bases at V and 4 bases at J, with 11 bases between the two ends. Germline CDR1 reads SGHRS; CDR2 reads YFSETQ. The CDR3 nucleotides read TGCGCCAGCAGCTTGGCGGGCCGGGGGTACAATGAGCAGTTCTTC. Its protein product is CASSLAGRGYNEQFF.

This chain links TRBV27 with TRBJ2-3; TRBD2 aligns across 10 bases. The germline V gene has CDR1 MNHEY and CDR2 SMNVEV (reference sequence). This CDR3 region has 16 residues. The ends lost 4 bases at V and 2 bases at J; junction bases unmatched: 6. For the CDR3, the DNA is TGTGCCAGCAGTTCCTTAGCGGGGGGACCCACAGATACGCAGTATTTT. This codes for CASSSLAGGPTDTQYF.

A word on this clone: Its ends do not fully match the called genes, so a read error is possible. This chain links TRBV6-2 or TRBV6-3 with TRBJ2-3; TRBD2 matches 15 bases. CDR1 and CDR2 (germline): MNHEY, SVGEGT. The CDR3 spans 12 residues. CDR3 in DNA: TGTGCCAGCAGTAATGGACTAGCGGGGGGGACCTTT. As protein: CASSNGLAGGTF.

The V and J genes are TRBV6-5 and TRBJ1-6; 7 bases fit TRBD1. Unmatched junction bases numbered 15, after V lost 8 bases and J lost 14 bases. The V gene's germline CDR1 is MNHEY and CDR2 SVGAGI. The CDR3 runs to 14 residues. Here the CDR3 reads CASASDRAVKALHF. The CDR3 DNA follows: TGTGCCAGCGCTAGCGACAGGGCCGTCAAGGCCCTCCACTTT.

This chain connects TRBV4-2 to TRBJ1-2; no firm D call. Trimming removed 2 bases from V and 1 base from J, with 11 bases in between. CDR1 LGHNA and CDR2 YNFKEQ come from the germline V gene. CDR3 length equals 15 residues. The CDR3 nucleotides read TGTGCCAGCAGCCAAAAGCCCCTGGTTAACTATGGCTACACCTTC. It specifies CASSQKPLVNYGYTF.

V is TRBV5-1 and J is TRBJ1-6, with D possibly matching TRBD1 (5 bases). Trimming removed 0 bases at V and 8 bases at J, with 9 bases between. This CDR3 comprises 14 residues. Germline V gene sequence: CDR1 SGHRS, CDR2 YFSETQ. CDR3 sequence (DNA): TGCGCCAGCAGCTTGGTTGGCAGGGATTCACCCCTCCACTTT. Its protein is CASSLVGRDSPLHF.

This rearrangement joins TRBV7-8 to TRBJ2-7; possible D gene TRBD2, 6 bases. The CDR3 has 15 residues. The germline V gene encodes CDR1 SGHVS and CDR2 FQNEAQ. Trimming took off 0 bases at V and 4 bases at J, with 13 bases between the two ends. Written as DNA, the CDR3 is TGTGCCAGCAGCTTAGCGCTCGGAGGGACGTACGAGCAGTACTTC. Translating it yields CASSLALGGTYEQYF.

V is TRBV4-1 and J is TRBJ2-5, with D possibly TRBD2 on 6 matching bases. Germline V lookup: CDR1 MGHRA, CDR2 YSYEKL. CDR3 length: 13 amino acids. V dropped 3 bases and J dropped 1 base, with 6 bases sitting between them. CDR3 loop: CASSQGGQETQYF. The DNA of the CDR3 is TGCGCCAGCAGCCAGGGGGGCCAAGAGACCCAGTACTTC.

This sequence joins TRBV30 and TRBJ2-1; D is possibly TRBD2 (6 bases). The CDR3 sequence is 13 residues long. CDR1 and CDR2 (germline): GTSNPN, SVGIG (reference sequence). Deletions cut 2 bases from V and 9 bases from J, with 14 bases between. The CDR3 DNA follows: TGTGCCTGGAGTCCGACTAGTTCTTTTGAGCAGTTCTTC. It translates to CAWSPTSSFEQFF.

This chain links TRBV6-1 with TRBJ2-7; 9 nucleotides line up with TRBD1. This CDR3 contains 15 residues. Germline CDR1 and CDR2: MNHNS and SASEGT. The V gene end was trimmed by 3 bases and the J gene end by 2 bases; junction bases not matched to a gene: 5. CDR3 in amino acids: CASSEVDRGPYEQYF. CDR3 in DNA: TGTGCCAGCAGTGAGGTGGACAGGGGTCCCTACGAGCAGTACTTC.

The chain has TRBV18 and TRBJ1-3; D is perhaps TRBD1 (6 bases). V lost 6 bases to trimming and J lost 7 bases, with 22 bases between them. The germline CDR1 and CDR2 sequences are KGHSH and LQKENI. CDR3 length: 16 residues. The CDR3 loop reads CASSPKRGTLENTIYF. CDR3 DNA: TGTGCCAGCTCGCCGAAGAGGGGGACCCTAGAGAACACCATATATTTT.

To note about this clone: At one end, the junction sequence differs from germline, possibly due to a read error. The rearrangement links TRBV28 to TRBJ2-1; D is uncertain. The germline V gene encodes CDR1 MDHEN and CDR2 SYDVKM. This CDR3 has 12 residues. CDR3 in amino acids: CASSFSHNEQFF. The CDR3 DNA follows: TGTGCCAGCAGTTTCTCCCACAATGAGCAGTTCTTC. Using reference TRBV28 and TRBJ2-1 for the parts outside the CDR3, the full variable domain is DVKVTQSSRYLVKRTGEKVFLECVQDMDHENMFWYRQDPGLGLRLIYFSYDVKMKEKGDIPEGYSVSREKKERFSLILESASTNQTSMYLCASSFSHNEQFFGPGTRLTVL.

The chain couples TRBV9 to TRBJ1-2; a weak D match, TRBD1 (5 bases). V lost 3 bases to trimming and J lost 3 bases, with 15 bases between them. The CDR3 runs 15 residues. In germline, CDR1 is SGDLS, CDR2 YYNGEE. This CDR3 reads CASSGTPTSYYGYTF. The DNA for the CDR3 is TGTGCCAGCAGCGGGACACCCACCTCGTACTATGGCTACACCTTC.